The 16 T cell receptor beta chains below come from one sample, sequenced in a study of cytomegalovirus exposure and HLA in healthy donors. The PCR was carried out with 60 Vbeta primers and 13 Jbeta primers. Profiling relied on immunoSEQ multiplex PCR, and the TCRdb table lists in-frame clones only, not all of them. The sample has about 120,000 clones, roughly 63% seen once. The sample consisted of PBMCs. These receptors originate from a man aged 35 to 55 in good health and CMV-seropositive.

J is TRBJ2-7 and V is TRBV11-1; D is undetermined. The germline CDR1 and CDR2 sequences are SGHAT and FQDESV (reference sequence). Trimming left V 6 bases short and J 2 bases short, with 11 bases between. The CDR3 contains 13 residues. DNA of the CDR3: TGTGCCAGCAGTTTTACCCAGGCCTACGAGCAGTACTTC. Protein: CASSFTQAYEQYF.

This chain joins TRBV11-1 and TRBJ2-1, with D perhaps TRBD1 (6 bases). This CDR3 contains 14 residues. Deletions cut 4 bases from V and 6 bases from J, with 13 bases between. Germline V gene data show CDR1 as SGHAT and CDR2 as FQDESV (reference sequence). This CDR3 is CASSSHGTINEQFF. The CDR3 coding sequence is TGTGCCAGCAGCTCACACGGGACAATCAATGAGCAGTTCTTC.

The chain uses TRBV29-1 and TRBJ2-2, with no clear D. CDR1 is SQVTM and CDR2 is ANQGSEA in the germline V gene. This CDR3 region has 12 residues. The ends were cut back, 4 bases at V and 4 bases at J, with 7 bases in the middle. The CDR3, as DNA: TGCAGCGTTGTTCGAGCCACCGGGGAGCTGTTTTTT. It translates to CSVVRATGELFF.

The rearrangement links TRBV9 to TRBJ2-4; TRBD2 matches 8 bases. CDR1 SGDLS and CDR2 YYNGEE come from the germline V gene. V dropped 0 bases and J dropped 8; count of bases not matched to a gene: 7. There are 15 residues in the CDR3. DNA of the CDR3: TGTGCCAGCAGCGTAGTTGAGGGAGCGGGGGACATTCAGTACTTC. Translation gives CASSVVEGAGDIQYF.

The chain employs TRBV30 and TRBJ2-3; possibly TRBD2 for D (6 bases). The CDR3 is made up of 11 amino acids. V was pared by 3 bases and J by 6 bases, with 7 bases between. Germline V lookup: CDR1 GTSNPN, CDR2 SVGIG (reference sequence). CDR3 sequence: CAWRRGDTQYF. DNA of the CDR3: TGTGCCTGGAGACGGGGGGATACGCAGTATTTT.

The chain joins TRBV6-5 to TRBJ1-1; D is possibly TRBD1 (5 bases). From germline, CDR1 is MNHEY and CDR2 SVGAGI. The CDR3 has 14 amino acids. Between the trimmed V and J ends, which lost 0 bases and 6 bases, there was a span of 11 bases. The CDR3 DNA reads as TGTGCCAGCAGTTACTCGGCGGGACCGGCTGAAGCTTTCTTT. As protein: CASSYSAGPAEAFF.

The chain uses TRBV29-1 and TRBJ2-7; D gene uncertain. Germline V lookup: CDR1 SQVTM, CDR2 ANQGSEA. V lost 6 bases and J lost 4, with 10 bases in between. CDR3 length: 11 residues. The CDR3 loop reads CSVRLAYEQYF. CDR3 coding DNA: TGCAGCGTCCGACTGGCGTACGAGCAGTACTTC.

The J gene is TRBJ2-7, the V gene TRBV7-6, with D maybe TRBD1 (6 bases). This CDR3 region has 14 residues. Germline loops: CDR1 SGHVS, CDR2 FNYEAQ. V lost 4 bases, J lost 5 bases, and 15 bases lay in between. CDR3 coding DNA: TGTGCCAGCAGCTCGAGTACAGGGATGAACGAGCAGTACTTC. Amino acids: CASSSSTGMNEQYF.

The J gene is TRBJ2-1, the V gene TRBV30; D not certain. The V gene lost 2 bases and the J gene lost 8 bases, with 10 bases spanning the gap. Germline lookup yields CDR1 GTSNPN and CDR2 SVGIG (reference sequence). The CDR3 has 12 amino acids. The CDR3 DNA reads as TGTGCCTGGAGTAAGGTGGGCTATGAGCAGTTCTTC. Amino acids: CAWSKVGYEQFF.

The chain couples TRBV7-9 to TRBJ2-5, with D perhaps TRBD2 (5 bases). The length of the CDR3 is 13 residues. Germline CDR1 SEHNR, CDR2 FQNEAQ (reference sequence). V gave up 2 bases and J gave up 5 bases, with 9 bases separating them. CDR3 sequence (DNA): TGTGCCAGCAGCTTAAGGACGGGGGAGACCCAGTACTTC. Translated: CASSLRTGETQYF.

The chain couples TRBV19 to TRBJ2-1; TRBD1 aligns across 11 bases. In germline, CDR1 is LNHDA, CDR2 SQIVND (reference sequence). V was clipped by 3 bases and J by 4 bases; unmatched bases: 5. The CDR3 is made up of 16 amino acids. The CDR3 bases are TGTGCCAGTAGTATGGGGGGGACAGGGGGTTACAATGAGCAGTTCTTC. Protein: CASSMGGTGGYNEQFF.

In DNA form, the CDR3 reads TGTGCCAGCAGCAAAGGAGCTATTCAAGAGACCCAGTACTTC. Its translation is CASSKGAIQETQYF. The V call is TRBV11-2, the J call TRBJ2-5, with unresolved D. The CDR3 sequence is 14 residues long. V was clipped by 5 bases and J by 2 bases, with 12 bases between them. Germline V gene lookup returns CDR1 SGHAT and CDR2 FQNNGV.

Only a few counts were recorded for this clone. The chain employs TRBV10-3 and TRBJ2-4; D is ambiguous. In germline, CDR1 is ENHRY, CDR2 SYGVKD. The CDR3 covers 15 residues. V gave up 4 bases and J gave up 2 bases, with 12 bases separating them. For the CDR3, the DNA is TGTGCCATCAGTGGTGAGCTTGTGACCAAAAACATTCAGTACTTC. It translates to CAISGELVTKNIQYF.

The V and J genes are TRBV28 and TRBJ2-1; the match to TRBD2 covers 14 bases. V lost 8 bases to trimming and J lost 4 bases; unmatched junction nucleotides: 4. The CDR3 spans 15 residues. Germline lookup yields CDR1 MDHEN and CDR2 SYDVKM. CDR3 in amino acids: CASGGLAGDYNEQFF. CDR3 DNA: TGTGCCAGCGGGGGACTAGCGGGGGATTACAATGAGCAGTTCTTC.

The chain is built from TRBV15 and TRBJ2-7; 13 bases agree with TRBD2. V was clipped by 0 bases and J by 5 bases; unmatched bases: 4. CDR3 length: 16 amino acids. CDR1 and CDR2 from the germline V gene are LNHNV and YYDKDF (reference sequence). The CDR3 loop is CATSRDTSGGAHEQYF. The CDR3 DNA is TGTGCCACCAGCAGAGATACTAGCGGGGGGGCGCACGAGCAGTACTTC.

This clone was detected a few times. The chain couples TRBV7-8 to TRBJ1-1, with D unclear. Germline V gene data show CDR1 as SGHVS and CDR2 as FQNEAQ. This CDR3 has 13 amino acids. V gave up 3 bases and J gave up 7 bases, with 12 bases separating them. The CDR3 reads CASSFRGRVEAFF. The CDR3 DNA sequence: TGTGCCAGCAGCTTTCGCGGGAGGGTTGAAGCTTTCTTT.